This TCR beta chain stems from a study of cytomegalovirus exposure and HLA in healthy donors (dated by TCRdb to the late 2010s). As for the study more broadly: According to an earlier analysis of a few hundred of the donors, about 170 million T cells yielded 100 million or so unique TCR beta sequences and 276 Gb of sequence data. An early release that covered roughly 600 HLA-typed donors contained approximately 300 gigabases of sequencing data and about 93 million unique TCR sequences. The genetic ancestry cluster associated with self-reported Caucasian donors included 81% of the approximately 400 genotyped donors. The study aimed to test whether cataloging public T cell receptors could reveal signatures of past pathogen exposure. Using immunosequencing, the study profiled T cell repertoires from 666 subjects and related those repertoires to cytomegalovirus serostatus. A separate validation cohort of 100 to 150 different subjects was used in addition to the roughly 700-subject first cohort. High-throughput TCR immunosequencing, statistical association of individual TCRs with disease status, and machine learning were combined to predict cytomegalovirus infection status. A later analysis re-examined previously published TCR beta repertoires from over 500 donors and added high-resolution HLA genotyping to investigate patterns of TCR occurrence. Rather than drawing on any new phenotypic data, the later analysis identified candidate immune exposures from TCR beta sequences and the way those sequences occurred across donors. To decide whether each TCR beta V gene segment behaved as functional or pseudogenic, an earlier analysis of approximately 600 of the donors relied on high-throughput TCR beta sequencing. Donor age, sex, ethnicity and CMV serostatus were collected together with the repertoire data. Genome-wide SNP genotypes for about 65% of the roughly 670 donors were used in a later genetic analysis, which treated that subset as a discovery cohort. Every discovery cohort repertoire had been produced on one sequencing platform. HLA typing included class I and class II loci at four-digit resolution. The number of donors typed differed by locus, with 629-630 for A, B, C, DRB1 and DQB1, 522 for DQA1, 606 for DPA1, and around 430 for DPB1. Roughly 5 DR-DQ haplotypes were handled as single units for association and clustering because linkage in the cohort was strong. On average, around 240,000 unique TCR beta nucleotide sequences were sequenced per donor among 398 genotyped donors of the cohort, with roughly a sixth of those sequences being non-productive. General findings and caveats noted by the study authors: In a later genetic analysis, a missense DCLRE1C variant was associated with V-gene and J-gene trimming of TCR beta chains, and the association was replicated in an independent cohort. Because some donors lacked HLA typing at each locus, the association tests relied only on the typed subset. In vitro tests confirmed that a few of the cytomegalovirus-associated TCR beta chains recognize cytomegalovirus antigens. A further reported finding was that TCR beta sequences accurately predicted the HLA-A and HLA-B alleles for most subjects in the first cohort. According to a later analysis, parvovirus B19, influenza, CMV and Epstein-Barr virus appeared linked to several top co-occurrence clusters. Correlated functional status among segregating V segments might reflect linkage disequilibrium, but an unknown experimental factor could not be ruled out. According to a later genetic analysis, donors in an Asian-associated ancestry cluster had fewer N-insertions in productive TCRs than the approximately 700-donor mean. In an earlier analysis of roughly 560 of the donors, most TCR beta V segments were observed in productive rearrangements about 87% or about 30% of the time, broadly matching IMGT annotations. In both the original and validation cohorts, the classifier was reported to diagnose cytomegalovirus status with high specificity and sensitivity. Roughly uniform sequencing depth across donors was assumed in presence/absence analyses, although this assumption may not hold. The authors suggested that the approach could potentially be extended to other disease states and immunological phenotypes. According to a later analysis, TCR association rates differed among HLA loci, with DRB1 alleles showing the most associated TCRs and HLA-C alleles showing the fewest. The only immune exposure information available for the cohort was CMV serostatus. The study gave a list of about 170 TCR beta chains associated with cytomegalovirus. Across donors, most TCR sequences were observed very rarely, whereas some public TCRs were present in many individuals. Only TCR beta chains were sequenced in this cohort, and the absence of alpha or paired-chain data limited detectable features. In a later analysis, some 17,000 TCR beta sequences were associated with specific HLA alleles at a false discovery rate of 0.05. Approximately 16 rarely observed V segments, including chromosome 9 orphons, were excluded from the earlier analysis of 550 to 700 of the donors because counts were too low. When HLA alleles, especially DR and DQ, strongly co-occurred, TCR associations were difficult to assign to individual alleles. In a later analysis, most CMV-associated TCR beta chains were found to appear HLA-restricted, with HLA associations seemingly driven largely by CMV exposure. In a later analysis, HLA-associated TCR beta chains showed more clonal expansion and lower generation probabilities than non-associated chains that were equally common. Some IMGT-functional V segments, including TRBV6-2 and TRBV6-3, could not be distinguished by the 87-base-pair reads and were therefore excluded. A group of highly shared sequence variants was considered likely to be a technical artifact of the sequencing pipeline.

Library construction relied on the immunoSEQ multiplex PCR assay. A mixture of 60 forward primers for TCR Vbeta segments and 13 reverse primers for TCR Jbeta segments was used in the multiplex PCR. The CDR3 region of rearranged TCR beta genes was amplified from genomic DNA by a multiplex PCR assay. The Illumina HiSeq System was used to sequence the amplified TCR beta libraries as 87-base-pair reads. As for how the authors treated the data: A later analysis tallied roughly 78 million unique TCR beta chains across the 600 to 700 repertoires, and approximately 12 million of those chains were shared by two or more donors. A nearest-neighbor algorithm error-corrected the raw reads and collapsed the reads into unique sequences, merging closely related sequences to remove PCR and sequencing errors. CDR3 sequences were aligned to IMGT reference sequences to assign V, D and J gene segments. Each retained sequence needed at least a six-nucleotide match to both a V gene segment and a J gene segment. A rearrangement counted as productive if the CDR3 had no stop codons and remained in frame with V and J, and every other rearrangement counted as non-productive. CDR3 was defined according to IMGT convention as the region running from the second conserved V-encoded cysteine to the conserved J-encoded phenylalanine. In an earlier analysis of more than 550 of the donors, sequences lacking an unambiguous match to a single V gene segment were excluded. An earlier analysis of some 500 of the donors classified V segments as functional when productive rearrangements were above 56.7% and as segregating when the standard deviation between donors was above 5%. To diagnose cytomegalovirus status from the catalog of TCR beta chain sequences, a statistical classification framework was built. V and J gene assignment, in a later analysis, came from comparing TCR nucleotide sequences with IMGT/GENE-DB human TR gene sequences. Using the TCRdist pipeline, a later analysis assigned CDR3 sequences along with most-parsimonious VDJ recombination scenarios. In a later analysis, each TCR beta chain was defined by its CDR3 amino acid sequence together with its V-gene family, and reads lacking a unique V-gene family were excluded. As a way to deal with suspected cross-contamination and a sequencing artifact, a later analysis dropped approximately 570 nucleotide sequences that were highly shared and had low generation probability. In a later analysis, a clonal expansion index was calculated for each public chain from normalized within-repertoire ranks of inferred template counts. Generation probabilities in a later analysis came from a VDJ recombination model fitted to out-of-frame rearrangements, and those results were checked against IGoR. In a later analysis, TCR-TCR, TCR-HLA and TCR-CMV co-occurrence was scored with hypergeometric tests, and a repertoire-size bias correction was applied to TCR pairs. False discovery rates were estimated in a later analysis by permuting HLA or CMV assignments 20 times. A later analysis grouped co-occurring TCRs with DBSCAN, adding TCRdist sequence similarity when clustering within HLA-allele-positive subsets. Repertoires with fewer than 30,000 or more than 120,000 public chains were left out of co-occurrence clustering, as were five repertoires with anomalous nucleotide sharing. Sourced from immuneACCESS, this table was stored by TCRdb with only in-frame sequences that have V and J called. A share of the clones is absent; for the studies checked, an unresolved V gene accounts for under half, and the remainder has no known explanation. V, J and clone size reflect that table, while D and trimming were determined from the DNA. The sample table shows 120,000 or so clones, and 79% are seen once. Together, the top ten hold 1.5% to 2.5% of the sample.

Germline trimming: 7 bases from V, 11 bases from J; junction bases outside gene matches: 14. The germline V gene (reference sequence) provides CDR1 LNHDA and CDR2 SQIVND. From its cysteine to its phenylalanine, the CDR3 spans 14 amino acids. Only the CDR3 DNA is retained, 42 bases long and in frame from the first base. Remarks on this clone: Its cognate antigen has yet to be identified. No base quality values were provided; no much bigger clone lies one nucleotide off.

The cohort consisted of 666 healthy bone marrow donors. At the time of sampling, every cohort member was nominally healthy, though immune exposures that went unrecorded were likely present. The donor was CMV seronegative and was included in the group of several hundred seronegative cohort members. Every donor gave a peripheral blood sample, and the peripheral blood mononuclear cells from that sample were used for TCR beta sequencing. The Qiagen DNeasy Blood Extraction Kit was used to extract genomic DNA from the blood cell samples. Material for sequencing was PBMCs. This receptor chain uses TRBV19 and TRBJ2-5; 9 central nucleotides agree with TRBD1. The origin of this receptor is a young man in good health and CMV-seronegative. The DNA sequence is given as TGTGCCAGTACCTGGAGGACAGGGGACGGTGAGCAGTACTTC. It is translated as CASTWRTGDGEQYF.